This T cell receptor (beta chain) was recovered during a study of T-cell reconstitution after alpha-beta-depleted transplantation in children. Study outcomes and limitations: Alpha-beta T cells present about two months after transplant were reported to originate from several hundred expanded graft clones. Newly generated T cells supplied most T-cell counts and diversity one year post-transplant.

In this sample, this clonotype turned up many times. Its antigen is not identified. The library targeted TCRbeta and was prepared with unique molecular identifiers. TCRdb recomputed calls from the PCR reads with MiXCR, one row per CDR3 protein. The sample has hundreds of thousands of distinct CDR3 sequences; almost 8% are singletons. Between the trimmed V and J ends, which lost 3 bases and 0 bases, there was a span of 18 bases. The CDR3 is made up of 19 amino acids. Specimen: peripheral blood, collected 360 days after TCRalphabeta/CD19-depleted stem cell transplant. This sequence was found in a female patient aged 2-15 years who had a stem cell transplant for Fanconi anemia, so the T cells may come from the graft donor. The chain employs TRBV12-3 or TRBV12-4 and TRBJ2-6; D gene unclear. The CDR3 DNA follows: TGTGCCAGCAGTTTTTTTTTAGAGCGACCTAGCTCTGGGGCCAACGTCCTGACTTTC. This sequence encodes CASSFFLERPSSGANVLTF.